This T cell receptor beta chain was identified during a study of blood T cell repertoires in COVID-19. At the level of the study: Whether acute or convalescent, the COVID-19 samples came from the United States, Italy and Spain. The analysed material was cDNA or gDNA that came from T cells, B-cell-depleted T cells, or PBMCs.

Germline values: CDR1 MNHEY, CDR2 SMNVEV (reference sequence). Germline trimming cut 4 bases from V and 5 bases from J; bases unmatched to any gene: 8. The CDR3 sequence is 15 residues long. Profiled with immunoSEQ multiplex PCR; TCRdb holds only in-frame clones, not every one. The sample carries about 54,000 clones, roughly nine tenths recorded once. The chain carries TRBV27 and TRBJ2-4, with 7 bases aligning to TRBD1. Sequencing input: peripheral blood. This clonotype was sampled from a man between 50 and 59 years old with acute or convalescent COVID-19. CDR3 residues: CASSSRDRRENIQYF. The CDR3 nucleotides are TGTGCCAGCAGTTCCCGGGACAGACGGGAAAACATTCAGTACTTC.